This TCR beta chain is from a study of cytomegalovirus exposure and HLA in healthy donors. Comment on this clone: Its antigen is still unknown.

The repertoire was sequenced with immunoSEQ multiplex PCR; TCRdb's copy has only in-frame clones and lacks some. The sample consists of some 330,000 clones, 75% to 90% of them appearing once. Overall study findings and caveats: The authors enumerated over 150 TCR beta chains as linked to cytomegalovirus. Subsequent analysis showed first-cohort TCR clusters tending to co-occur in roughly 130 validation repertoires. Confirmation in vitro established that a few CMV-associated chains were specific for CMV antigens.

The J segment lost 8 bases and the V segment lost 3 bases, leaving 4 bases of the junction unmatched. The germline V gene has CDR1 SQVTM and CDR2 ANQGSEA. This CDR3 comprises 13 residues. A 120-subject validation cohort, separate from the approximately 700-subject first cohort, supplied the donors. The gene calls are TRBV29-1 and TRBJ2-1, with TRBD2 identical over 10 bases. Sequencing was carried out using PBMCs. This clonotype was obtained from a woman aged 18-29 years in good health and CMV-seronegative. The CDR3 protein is CSVDLLAGDEQFF. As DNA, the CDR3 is TGCAGCGTTGATCTGCTAGCGGGGGATGAGCAGTTCTTC.